This T cell receptor (beta chain) originates from a study of blood T cells in healthy people across ages. Total RNA was isolated from each sample in quantities of at least 6 micrograms. For the second PCR, which ran for about 6 to 12 cycles, a sample-barcoded 5' primer and a J-beta primer mix were used. TCRdb redid the calling of the 5' RACE reads with MiXCR, one entry per CDR3 protein. The table lists hundreds of thousands of distinct CDR3 sequences, about 55% of them singletons, with approximately 51% in the top ten. The germline CDR1 and CDR2 sequences are MGHRA and YSYEKL. There are 13 residues in the CDR3. Trimming pared 8 bases from V and 1 base from J, leaving 11 bases between.

This chain links TRBV4-1 with TRBJ1-1; D not certain. Source material: blood. This receptor was obtained from a man between 60 and 70 years old in good health. CDR3 DNA: TGCGCCAGCGGAACGGCGTGGAACACTGAAGCTTTCTTT. Protein sequence: CASGTAWNTEAFF.